Listed below are T cell receptor beta chains from one sample, sequenced in a study of blood T cell repertoires in COVID-19. Only in-frame clones appear in the TCRdb table, and some are missing; sequencing was by immunoSEQ multiplex PCR. The sample lists almost 200,000 clones, about 90% occurring once. Sample: peripheral blood. These TCRs come from a woman in her 70s with acute or convalescent COVID-19. Each CDR3 is given with its conserved first and last residue. The D gene is left open where the match is weak. Expanded clones get a size class; other rows say once, few or many, or leave the size out.

J gene	clone size	V gene	D gene	CDR3 protein	CDR3 DNA
TRBJ2-3	NA	TRBV6-1	TRBD2	CASSATSGSSSTDTQYF	TGTGCCAGCAGTGCGACTAGCGGGTCATCTAGCACAGATACGCAGTATTTT
TRBJ1-2	NA	TRBV4-1	NA	CASSQQDSYGYTF	TGCGCCAGCAGCCAACAAGACAGCTATGGCTACACCTTC
TRBJ1-2	NA	TRBV4-2	TRBD1	CASSQEPGQGLYGYTF	TGTGCCAGCAGCCAAGAACCGGGACAGGGCCTATATGGCTACACCTTC
TRBJ1-4	NA	TRBV9	NA	CASSVSDSNNEKLFF	TGTGCCAGCAGCGTCTCGGACAGCAATAATGAAAAACTGTTTTTT
TRBJ1-6	NA	TRBV19	NA	CASSIESSPLHF	TGTGCCAGTAGTATCGAGAGCTCACCCCTCCACTTT
TRBJ2-7	NA	TRBV12-5	NA	CASGLGAGEQYF	TGTGCTAGTGGGTTGGGGGCAGGGGAGCAGTACTTC
TRBJ1-4	NA	TRBV4-1	NA	CASSQVTTGNEKLFF	TGCGCCAGCAGCCAAGTGACGACGGGGAATGAAAAACTGTTTTTT
TRBJ1-1	few	TRBV12-3/TRBV12-4	NA	CASSSPPERTFF	TGTGCCAGCAGTTCCCCACCAGAGAGGACTTTCTTT
TRBJ1-5	NA	TRBV10-1	NA	CATKPPTGKDQPQHF	TGCGCCACCAAACCCCCGACAGGAAAGGATCAGCCCCAGCATTTT
TRBJ1-1	once	TRBV7-2	NA	CASSLAYPTAEAFF	TGTGCCAGCAGCTTAGCTTACCCGACAGCTGAAGCTTTCTTT
TRBJ2-7	NA	TRBV2	TRBD2	CASSDVGSGGYEQYF	TGTGCCAGCAGTGACGTCGGTAGCGGGGGCTACGAGCAGTACTTC
TRBJ1-1	NA	TRBV6-2/TRBV6-3	NA	CASSYGGADHTEAFF	TGTGCCAGCAGTTACGGGGGGGCGGATCACACTGAAGCTTTCTTT
TRBJ2-6	NA	TRBV4-1	NA	CASSHPVTAHSGANVLTF	TGCGCCAGCAGCCACCCCGTGACAGCTCACTCTGGGGCCAACGTCCTGACTTTC
TRBJ2-5	NA	TRBV21-1	NA	CASSISGTGGGGSMETQYF	TGTGCCAGCAGCATATCCGGGACAGGGGGTGGAGGTAGTATGGAGACCCAGTACTTC
TRBJ1-1	NA	TRBV3-1/TRBV3-2	TRBD1	CASSRRQGRENTEAFF	TGTGCCAGCAGCCGCCGACAGGGTCGGGAGAACACTGAAGCTTTCTTT
TRBJ2-2	NA	TRBV5-4	NA	CASSPASRSNTGELFF	TGTGCCAGCAGCCCCGCGAGCCGATCGAACACCGGGGAGCTGTTTTTT
TRBJ2-4	NA	TRBV6-2/TRBV6-3	TRBD1	CASSQGGRGQYF	TGTGCCAGCAGTCAGGGAGGCAGGGGGCAATACTTC
TRBJ1-5	NA	TRBV25-1	NA	CASSHPGNNQPQHF	TGTGCCAGCAGTCATCCAGGGAACAATCAGCCCCAGCATTTT
TRBJ2-5	NA	TRBV18	NA	CASSPYSIQETQYF	TGTGCCAGCTCACCATACAGCATCCAAGAGACCCAGTACTTC